The 32 T cell receptor beta chains listed next were all sequenced from one sample in a study of prognosis after radiotherapy for stage I lung cancer. It was by two-round multiplex PCR that TCR beta CDR3 was amplified from genomic DNA. First-round PCR used primers specific to each TRBV and TRBJ gene. TCRdb reprocessed the multiplex PCR reads via MiXCR and lists one record per CDR3 protein. The repertoire holds approximately 30,000 distinct CDR3 sequences, with 32% as singletons. Sequenced here: PBMCs, sampled before or after stereotactic body radiation therapy (not recorded which). The receptors were sampled from a donor older than 45 with non-small cell lung cancer.

The chain links TRBV6-4 to TRBJ2-1; possibly TRBD2 for D (5 bases). Germline V gene data show CDR1 as MRHNA and CDR2 as SNTAGT. V lost 3 bases and J lost 0, with 9 bases in between. This CDR3 is 15 amino acids long. The CDR3 region is CASSDLAGSYNEQFF. The CDR3 DNA sequence: TGTGCCAGCAGTGATCTTGCGGGCTCCTACAATGAGCAGTTCTTC.

Concerning this clonotype itself: One junction end does not reproduce the germline sequence, and a read error may be involved. The J gene is TRBJ2-7, the V gene TRBV5-1; 13 nucleotides line up with TRBD2. Germline V gives CDR1 SGHRS, CDR2 YFSETQ. The CDR3 spans 15 residues. In DNA form, the CDR3 reads TGCGCAAGCAGCCACGGGACTAGCGGGATCCACGAGCAGTACTTC. As protein: CASSHGTSGIHEQYF.

This clonotype was seen many times. The genes are TRBV6-4 and TRBJ2-3; D gene uncertain. This CDR3 spans 14 amino acids. Germline V CDR1 and CDR2: MRHNA, SNTAGT. Trimming cost V 0 bases and J 2 bases, with 6 bases left between them. The CDR3 loop is CASSDSGFTDTQYF. The CDR3 DNA is TGTGCCAGCAGTGACTCTGGATTCACAGATACGCAGTATTTT.

The rearrangement uses TRBV24-1 and TRBJ2-3; 7 bases match TRBD2. Germline CDR1 and CDR2: KGHDR and SFDVKD. V lost 5 bases and J lost 6; bases outside the gene matches: 16. This CDR3 spans 17 amino acids. The CDR3 sequence: CATSGNQGTIGWDTQYF. The CDR3 nucleotides read TGTGCCACCAGTGGTAATCAAGGGACTATCGGATGGGATACGCAGTATTTT.

The CDR3 here is CASTLGSSGTGTQYF. The CDR3 nucleotides read TGTGCCAGCACCCTCGGGTCTAGCGGGACCGGTACGCAGTATTTT. The chain uses TRBV7-9 and TRBJ2-3; 9 bases are a match to TRBD2. This CDR3 spans 15 amino acids. Germline V gene sequence: CDR1 SEHNR, CDR2 FQNEAQ (reference sequence). The ends lost 7 bases at V and 8 bases at J; junction bases unmatched: 13.

This clonotype was seen ten or more times. CDR3 bases: TGTGCCAGCAGCTTAGAGGTCCAAAGCAATGGCTACACCTTC. Translating gives CASSLEVQSNGYTF. The chain is built from TRBV7-9 and TRBJ1-2; D ambiguous. CDR1 is SEHNR, CDR2 FQNEAQ, per germline (reference sequence). Trimming took off 1 base at V and 6 bases at J, with 12 bases between the two ends. This CDR3 has 14 residues.

As for this clonotype: An end of the junction does not agree with germline; a read error may underlie this. This chain uses TRBV7-9 with TRBJ1-2; tentatively, D is TRBD1 (5 bases). Germline V gives CDR1 SEHNR, CDR2 FQNEAQ (reference sequence). CDR3 length: 14 residues. CDR3 protein: CASILSGTSYGYTF. CDR3 DNA: TGTGCCAGCATCTTGAGCGGGACCTCCTATGGTTACACCTTC.

This chain uses TRBV29-1 with TRBJ2-7; TRBD2 matches at 10 bases. The germline V gene encodes CDR1 SQVTM and CDR2 ANQGSEA. This CDR3 has 14 residues. The CDR3 sequence: CIGKTSGSYNEQYF. The CDR3 DNA is TGCATCGGGAAGACTAGCGGGTCCTACAATGAGCAGTACTTC.

The chain links TRBV5-1 to TRBJ2-3; the D is unclear. V was clipped by 0 bases and J by 5 bases, with 16 bases between them. CDR3 length: 16 amino acids. CDR1 SGHRS and CDR2 YFSETQ come from the germline V gene. The CDR3 bases are TGCGCCAGCAGCTTGGCCTCTGCCTCAATCGGAGATACGCAGTATTTT. Its protein product is CASSLASASIGDTQYF.

This clonotype was picked up many times. The rearrangement uses TRBV4-1 and TRBJ2-1, with TRBD1 identical over 7 bases. After removal of 6 bases from V and 4 bases from J, the junction contained 21 bases not matched to a gene. The CDR3 runs to 19 residues. Germline V gene lookup returns CDR1 MGHRA and CDR2 YSYEKL. The chain's CDR3 is CASRQSGARQGEKYNEQFF. CDR3 nucleotide sequence: TGCGCCAGCAGGCAGTCAGGTGCCCGCCAGGGGGAGAAGTACAATGAGCAGTTCTTC.

Comment on this clonotype: A read error is the likely source, as a far larger clone sits one nucleotide away. The chain has TRBV27 and TRBJ2-7; D unresolved. The CDR3 has 13 amino acids. Germline loops: CDR1 MNHEY, CDR2 SMNVEV (reference sequence). V lost 2 bases, J lost 0 bases, and 5 bases lay in between. The CDR3: CASSLLVSYEQYF. The CDR3 DNA sequence: TGTGCCAGCAGTTTACTAGTCTCCTACGAGCAGTACTTC.

The J gene is TRBJ2-7, the V gene TRBV20-1, with D possibly being TRBD1 (6 bases). Deletions cut 6 bases from V and 1 base from J, with 16 bases between. The CDR3 has 14 residues. CDR1 and CDR2 from the germline V gene are DFQATT and SNEGSKA (reference sequence). The chain's CDR3 is CSALVGGGSYEQYF. For the CDR3, the DNA is TGCAGTGCCTTGGTTGGGGGCGGTTCCTACGAGCAGTACTTC.

This clonotype was counted many times. The final CDR3 position lacks the conserved phenylalanine or tryptophan, pointing to a likely read error. The chain employs TRBV2 and TRBJ2-1, with unresolved D. This CDR3 spans 13 amino acids. Germline CDR1 SNHLY, CDR2 FYNNEI. The V gene lost 7 bases and the J gene lost 0 bases, with 7 bases spanning the gap. CDR3: CASTVYSYNEQFL. The CDR3 bases are TGTGCCAGCACCGTATACTCCTACAATGAGCAGTTCCTC.

Comments on this clonotype: This clone may be a read error of a much larger clone one base away. This chain uses TRBV5-1 with TRBJ2-5; D is undetermined. CDR1 SGHRS and CDR2 YFSETQ come from the germline V gene. Deletions cut 1 base from V and 3 bases from J, with 7 bases between. CDR3 size: 13 residues. The CDR3 DNA follows: TGCGCCAGCAGCTTGTGGACGGAAGAGACCCAGTACTTC. It yields the protein CASSLWTEETQYF.

This clonotype was observed many times. The rearrangement uses TRBV5-6 and TRBJ2-3, with 7 bases lining up with TRBD2. CDR1 SGHDT and CDR2 YYEEEE come from the germline V gene. The ends lost 5 bases at V and 2 bases at J; junction bases unmatched: 5. There are 14 residues in the CDR3. The CDR3, as DNA: TGTGCCAGCAGACCGACTAGCCTCACAGATACGCAGTATTTT. Amino acids: CASRPTSLTDTQYF.

The chain couples TRBV29-1 to TRBJ2-2, with 9 bases lining up with TRBD2. Per germline, CDR1 SQVTM and CDR2 ANQGSEA. J gave up 5 bases and V 8 bases, and 9 bases lay outside the gene matches. CDR3 length: 14 amino acids. The CDR3 sequence is CSFGAGGPTGELFF. In nucleotides, the CDR3 is TGCAGCTTTGGTGCGGGAGGGCCTACCGGGGAGCTGTTTTTT.

This clonotype was detected only once. This may be a read error, as it is one base from a much larger clone. The chain uses TRBV29-1 and TRBJ2-5, with 15 bases that match TRBD2. The CDR3 totals 16 residues. Germline V CDR1 and CDR2: SQVTM, ANQGSEA. V lost 6 bases, J lost 7 bases, and 12 bases stayed unmatched. The CDR3, as DNA: TGCAGCGTGACCGGGACTAGCGGGAGGCCGGGGTGGACCCAGTACTTC. It translates to CSVTGTSGRPGWTQYF.

In its sample, this clonotype was seen many times. CDR3 nucleotide sequence: TGTGCCAGCAGTTTACCCGGGGGGACAGCTCTTTACAATGAGCAGTTCTTC. The encoded protein is CASSLPGGTALYNEQFF. This rearrangement joins TRBV12-3 or TRBV12-4 to TRBJ2-1; D possibly matches TRBD1 or TRBD2 (7 bases each). V was clipped by 2 bases and J by 4 bases, with 18 bases between them. This CDR3 spans 17 amino acids.

This clonotype was picked up many times. The chain uses TRBV5-1 and TRBJ1-6; TRBD1 might be the D (6 bases). The germline V and J ends were trimmed by 1 base and 6 bases, with 14 bases remaining between them. The CDR3 contains 16 residues. Germline-derived CDR1 and CDR2 are SGHRS and YFSETQ. CDR3 sequence reads: CASSLLDSPVNSPLHF. The CDR3 DNA reads as TGCGCCAGCAGCTTGTTGGACAGCCCTGTTAATTCACCCCTCCACTTT. Combining the CDR3 with reference TRBV5-1 and TRBJ1-6 gives the whole variable domain KAGVTQTPRYLIKTRGQQVTLSCSPISGHRSVSWYQQTPGQGLQFLFEYFSETQRNKGNFPGRFSGRQFSNSRSEMNVSTLELGDSALYLCASSLLDSPVNSPLHFGNGTRLTVT.

This clonotype came up many times. The chain joins TRBV4-1 to TRBJ1-1; D is possibly TRBD1 (6 bases). Germline lookup yields CDR1 MGHRA and CDR2 YSYEKL. The CDR3 contains 18 residues. V lost 1 base and J lost 5, with 23 bases in between. The DNA of the CDR3 is TGCGCCAGCAGCCAAGGGTCCACAGGGTTTTCTTTCGGGACTGAAGCTTTCTTT. Translated: CASSQGSTGFSFGTEAFF.

With respect to this clonotype: A single base is all that separates this from a far larger clone, so a read error is likely. The final CDR3 position lacks the conserved phenylalanine or tryptophan, pointing to a likely read error. This chain uses TRBV5-1 with TRBJ1-2; D not certain. Germline lookup yields CDR1 SGHRS and CDR2 YFSETQ. The CDR3 length is 16 residues. The CDR3 loop reads CASSPRTSRGYYGYTL. As DNA, the CDR3 is TGTGCCAGCAGCCCACGGACTTCCCGTGGGTACTATGGCTACACCTTA.

This clonotype was seen at least ten times. The chain has TRBV12-5 and TRBJ2-1; D gene uncertain. This CDR3 is built from 11 residues. Between the trimmed V and J ends, which lost 2 bases and 4 bases, there was a span of 0 bases. Germline V gene lookup returns CDR1 LGHNT and CDR2 FRNRAP. The CDR3 region is CASGLYNEQFF. For the CDR3, the DNA is TGTGCTAGTGGTTTGTACAATGAGCAGTTCTTC.

This clonotype showed up many times. The CDR3 loop reads CASSQAGRGETQYF. CDR3 DNA sequence: TGTGCCAGCAGCCAAGCTGGGCGCGGGGAGACCCAGTACTTC. The J gene is TRBJ2-5, the V gene TRBV3-1; possible D gene TRBD2, 5 bases. The CDR3 runs 14 residues. Between the trimmed V and J ends, which lost 1 base and 5 bases, there was a span of 11 bases. Germline assignment: CDR1 LGHDT and CDR2 YNNKEL (reference sequence).

This clonotype appeared many times. In nucleotides, the CDR3 is TGTGCCAGCAGTCTGCAGGGGGCTTGGAGGCTGGTCTATGGCTACACCTTC. Protein sequence: CASSLQGAWRLVYGYTF. V gene TRBV27 combines with J gene TRBJ1-2; 8 bases agree with TRBD1. With 5 bases clipped from V and 4 bases from J, the junction kept 15 bases outside the gene matches. This CDR3 comprises 17 residues. CDR1 and CDR2 (germline): MNHEY, SMNVEV (reference sequence).

CDR3 in amino acids: CASSSHASGRDEQYF. The CDR3 coding sequence is TGTGCCAGCAGTTCACACGCGAGCGGGAGAGACGAGCAGTACTTC. V and J are TRBV6-5 and TRBJ2-7; TRBD2 matches at 8 bases. The CDR3 is 15 residues long. V was clipped by 4 bases and J by 5 bases; unmatched bases: 10. The germline V gene encodes CDR1 MNHEY and CDR2 SVGAGI.

The table lists this clonotype with many counts. The chain joins TRBV2 to TRBJ2-5; 9 bases line up with TRBD2. V lost 1 base to trimming and J lost 5 bases; unmatched junction nucleotides: 2. Germline loops: CDR1 SNHLY, CDR2 FYNNEI. There are 14 residues in the CDR3. CDR3 nucleotide sequence: TGTGCCAGCAGTGAAGAGCGGGAGGTCGAGACCCAGTACTTC. Its translation is CASSEEREVETQYF.

In the case of this clonotype: This may stem from a read error, because a much larger clone lies one nucleotide away. The V and J genes are TRBV9 and TRBJ1-1; D might be TRBD1 (6 bases). From germline, CDR1 is SGDLS and CDR2 YYNGEE. The CDR3 sequence is 12 residues long. This CDR3 is CASSVEDSEALF. The CDR3 DNA reads as TGTGCCAGCAGCGTAGAGGACAGTGAAGCTCTCTTT.

This clonotype was recorded only once. J is TRBJ2-5 and V is TRBV20-1; TRBD2 aligns across 9 bases. CDR1 is DFQATT, CDR2 SNEGSKA, per germline (reference sequence). CDR3 length: 16 amino acids. The ends lost 2 bases at V and 1 base at J; junction bases unmatched: 8. The CDR3 nucleotides are TGCAGTGCTAGAATGGACGAGCGGGAGGTCCAAGAGACCCAGTACTTC. It codes for CSARMDEREVQETQYF.

The V call is TRBV5-1, the J call TRBJ2-1; D could derive from TRBD1 or TRBD2 (6 bases each). V was shortened by 7 bases and J by 3 bases, with 11 bases between the two germline ends. Germline V gene sequence: CDR1 SGHRS, CDR2 YFSETQ. CDR3 length equals 13 residues. The CDR3 bases are TGCGCCAGCGGAGGGGGGCACTACAATGAGCAGTTCTTC. This translates into CASGGGHYNEQFF.

The table lists this clonotype with many counts. The genes are TRBV7-9 and TRBJ1-6; D possibly corresponds to TRBD1 (5 bases). Germline CDR1 and CDR2: SEHNR and FQNEAQ (reference sequence). The CDR3 contains 14 residues. Trimming removed 2 bases at V and 5 bases at J, with 7 bases between. The CDR3 DNA follows: TGTGCCAGCAGCTTACCCAGGGATAATTCACCCCTCCACTTT. It specifies CASSLPRDNSPLHF.

Many counts were recorded for this clonotype. The V gene is TRBV2, the J gene TRBJ1-5; no definite D call. Germline loops: CDR1 SNHLY, CDR2 FYNNEI. V gave up 2 bases and J gave up 7 bases, with 15 bases separating them. This CDR3 has 15 amino acids. The CDR3 protein is CASSERWQEQQPQHF. The CDR3 nucleotides are TGTGCCAGCAGTGAACGGTGGCAAGAGCAGCAGCCCCAGCATTTT.

This clonotype was seen at least ten times. The CDR3: CACTSRRNTEAFF. The CDR3 DNA is TGTGCCTGCACTAGCCGGCGGAACACTGAAGCTTTCTTT. The chain links TRBV30 to TRBJ1-1; D remains unclear. The V and J ends lost 6 bases and 1 base respectively, with 12 bases between them. Per the germline V gene, CDR1 is GTSNPN and CDR2 is SVGIG (reference sequence). The CDR3 loop spans 13 amino acids.